This T cell receptor (beta chain) originates from a study of identical twins. TCRdb redid the calling of the 5' RACE reads with MiXCR, one entry per CDR3 protein. Of 700,000 to 950,000 distinct CDR3 sequences listed, roughly 12% were seen once; the top ten hold 1.5% to 2%. This clonotype was observed a few times. Trimming removed 7 bases from V and 6 bases from J; junction bases left unmatched: 12. The CDR3 sequence is 15 residues long. The germline CDR1 and CDR2 sequences are SGHDT and YYEEEE. The data also belong to a second study, concerning yellow fever vaccine responses in identical twins.

This clonotype was obtained from a woman aged 18 to 35 in good health. Source material: PBMCs. The chain employs TRBV5-6 and TRBJ2-1; TRBD1 agrees at 8 bases. In nucleotides, the CDR3 is TGTGCCAGCGCACCAGGGGGCAGGGGGGTCAATGAGCAGTTCTTC. Residues: CASAPGGRGVNEQFF.